The table lists the clone carrying this T cell receptor beta chain with a few counts. This sample is part of a study of blood T cell repertoires in COVID-19. Study in general: Researchers got acute and convalescent COVID-19 samples from the United States, Italy and Spain.

Repertoires were generated with immunoSEQ multiplex PCR, while TCRdb's copy carries only in-frame clones and drops some. The table lists around 120,000 clones, 85% to 90% of them singletons. Trimming left V 3 bases short and J 10 bases short, with 16 bases between. CDR3 length: 15 residues. CDR1 and CDR2 from the germline V gene are LGHDT and YNNKEL (reference sequence). The sample was peripheral blood. This rearrangement joins TRBV3-1 (or the pseudogene TRBV3-2) to TRBJ1-6; D unclear. The source is a woman aged 45-65 years with active or convalescent COVID-19. The CDR3 nucleotides read TGTGCCAGCAGCCATCCCGTCGGTACGGGGTCACCCCTCCACTTT. It specifies CASSHPVGTGSPLHF.